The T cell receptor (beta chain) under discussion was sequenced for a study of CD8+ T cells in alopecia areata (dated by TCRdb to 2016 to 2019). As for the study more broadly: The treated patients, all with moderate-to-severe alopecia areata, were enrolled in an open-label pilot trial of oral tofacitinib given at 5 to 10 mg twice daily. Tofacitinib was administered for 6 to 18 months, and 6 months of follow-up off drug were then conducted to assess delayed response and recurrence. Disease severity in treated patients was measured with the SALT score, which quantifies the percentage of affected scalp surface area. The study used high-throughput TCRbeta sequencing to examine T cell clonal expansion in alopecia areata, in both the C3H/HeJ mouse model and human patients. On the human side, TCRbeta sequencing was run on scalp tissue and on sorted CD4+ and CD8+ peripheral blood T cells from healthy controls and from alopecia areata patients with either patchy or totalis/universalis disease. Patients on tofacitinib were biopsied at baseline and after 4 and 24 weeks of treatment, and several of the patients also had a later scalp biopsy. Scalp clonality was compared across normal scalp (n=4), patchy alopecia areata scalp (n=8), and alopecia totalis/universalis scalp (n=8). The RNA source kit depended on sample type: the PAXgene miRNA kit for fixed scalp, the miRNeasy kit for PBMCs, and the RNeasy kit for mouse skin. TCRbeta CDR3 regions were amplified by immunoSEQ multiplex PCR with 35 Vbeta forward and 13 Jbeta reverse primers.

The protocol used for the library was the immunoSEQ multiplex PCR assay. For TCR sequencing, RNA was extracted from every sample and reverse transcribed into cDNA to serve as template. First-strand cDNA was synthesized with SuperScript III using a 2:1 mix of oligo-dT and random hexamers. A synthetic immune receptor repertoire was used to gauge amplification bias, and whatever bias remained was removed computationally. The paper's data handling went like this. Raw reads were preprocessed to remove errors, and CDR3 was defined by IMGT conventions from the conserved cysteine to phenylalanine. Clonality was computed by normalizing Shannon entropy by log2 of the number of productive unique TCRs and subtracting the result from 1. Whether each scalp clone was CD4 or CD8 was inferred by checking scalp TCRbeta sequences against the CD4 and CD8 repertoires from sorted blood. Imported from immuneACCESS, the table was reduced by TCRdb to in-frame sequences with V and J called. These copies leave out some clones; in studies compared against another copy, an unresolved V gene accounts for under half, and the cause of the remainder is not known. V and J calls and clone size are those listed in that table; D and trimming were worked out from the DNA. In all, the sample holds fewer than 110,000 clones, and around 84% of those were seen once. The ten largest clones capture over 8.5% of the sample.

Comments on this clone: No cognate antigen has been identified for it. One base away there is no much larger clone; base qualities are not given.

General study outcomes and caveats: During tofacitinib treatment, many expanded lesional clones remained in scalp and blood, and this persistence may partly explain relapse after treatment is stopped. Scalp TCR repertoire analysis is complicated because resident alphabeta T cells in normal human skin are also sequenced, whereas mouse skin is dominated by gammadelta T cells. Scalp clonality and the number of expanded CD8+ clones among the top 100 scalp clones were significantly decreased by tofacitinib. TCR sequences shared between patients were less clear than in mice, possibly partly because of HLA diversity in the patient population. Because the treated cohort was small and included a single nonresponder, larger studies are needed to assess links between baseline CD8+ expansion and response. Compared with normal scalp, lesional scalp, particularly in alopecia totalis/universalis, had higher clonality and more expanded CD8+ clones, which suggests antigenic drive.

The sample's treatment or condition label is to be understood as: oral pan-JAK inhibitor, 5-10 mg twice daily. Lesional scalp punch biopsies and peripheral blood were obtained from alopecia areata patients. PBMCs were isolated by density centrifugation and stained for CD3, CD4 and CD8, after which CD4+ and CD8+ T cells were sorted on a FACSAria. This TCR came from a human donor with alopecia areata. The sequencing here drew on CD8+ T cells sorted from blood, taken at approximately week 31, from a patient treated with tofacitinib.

The nucleotide sequence reads as follows: TGTGCCAGCACAGGGGGGGGACTAGCGGGACGGCAGTACTTC. Translated, this is CASTGGGLAGRQYF. The chain couples TRBV6-6 to TRBJ2-7; TRBD2 agrees with 13 junctional bases. Compared with germline, V lacks 7 bases and J lacks 9 bases; bases without a gene match: 9. The germline V gene encodes CDR1 MNHNY and CDR2 SVGAGI (reference sequence). Counted from cysteine to phenylalanine, this CDR3 has 14 amino acids. The DNA shown is the 42-base CDR3, in frame from base 1.